A single sample gave rise to the 3 T cell receptor beta chains below, sequenced in a study of cytomegalovirus exposure and HLA in healthy donors. Both 60 Vbeta primers and 13 Jbeta primers went into the PCR. This table comes from immunoSEQ multiplex PCR, and its TCRdb copy is limited to in-frame clones, with some not included. The sample includes roughly 120,000 clones, 15% to 19% seen only once; the top ten take roughly 2%. The sequenced material came from PBMCs. The receptors stem from a woman aged 18-30 years in good health and CMV-seronegative.

This clone has a handful of counts. This chain connects TRBV6-1 to TRBJ2-7; D gene ambiguous. The germline gives CDR1 MNHNS, CDR2 SASEGT. The CDR3 loop spans 12 amino acids. Written as DNA, the CDR3 is TGTACAGTCGAATATAGTGCCTACGAGCAGTACTTC. Residues: CTVEYSAYEQYF.

This clone showed up just a few times. The genes are TRBV9 and TRBJ1-2, with 8 positions matching TRBD1. With 4 bases clipped from V and 2 bases from J, the junction kept 10 bases outside the gene matches. This CDR3 spans 16 amino acids. CDR1 and CDR2 from the germline V gene are SGDLS and YYNGEE. The CDR3 reads CASSPREWTGNYGYTF. The CDR3 DNA is TGTGCCAGCAGCCCCCGGGAATGGACAGGGAACTATGGCTACACCTTC.

This clone was seen a handful of times. The chain couples TRBV6-5 to TRBJ1-2; 8 bases fit TRBD1. The CDR3 loop spans 14 amino acids. CDR1 and CDR2 from the germline V gene are MNHEY and SVGAGI. J gave up 1 base and V 6 bases, and 4 bases lay outside the gene matches. CDR3 sequence reads: CASSRDRYNYGYTF. As DNA, the CDR3 is TGTGCCAGCAGCCGGGACAGGTATAACTATGGCTACACCTTC.